These 29 T cell receptor beta chains were sequenced from one sample in a study of cytomegalovirus exposure and HLA in healthy donors. A multiplex PCR was run with 60 Vbeta primers and 13 Jbeta primers. Data came from immunoSEQ multiplex PCR; TCRdb stores just in-frame clones and leaves some out. The data hold about 75,000 clones, with about 79% observed a single time. The sequenced sample was PBMCs. These receptors were obtained from an older man in good health and CMV-seropositive.

The CDR3 DNA sequence: TGTGCCAGCAGTTACTCGGGACAGGGTTACGAGCAGTACTTC. Residues: CASSYSGQGYEQYF. The V call is TRBV6-5, the J call TRBJ2-7; TRBD1 agrees at 9 bases. The germline V gene has CDR1 MNHEY and CDR2 SVGAGI. V dropped 0 bases and J dropped 4; count of bases not matched to a gene: 1. The CDR3 sequence is 14 residues long.

The rearrangement uses TRBV15 and TRBJ2-5, with 7 nucleotides matching TRBD2. The germline V gene has CDR1 LNHNV and CDR2 YYDKDF (reference sequence). J lost 5 bases, V lost 0 bases, and 9 bases had no gene match. The CDR3 length is 16 residues. CDR3 nucleotide sequence: TGTGCCACCAGCAGAGATGGGAGCGGGGCCGGGGAGACCCAGTACTTC. Its protein is CATSRDGSGAGETQYF.

This clone has just one count. The chain couples TRBV18 to TRBJ2-1; 11 bases match TRBD1. After removal of 4 bases from V and 7 bases from J, the junction contained 6 bases not matched to a gene. The CDR3 has 15 residues. Germline V CDR1 and CDR2: KGHSH, LQKENI. The CDR3 sequence is CASSQGTGGVNEQFF. The CDR3 DNA reads TGTGCCAGCTCACAAGGGACAGGGGGTGTAAATGAGCAGTTCTTC.

V usage is TRBV2 and J usage is TRBJ2-1; 8 nucleotides agree with TRBD2. The junction had 2 bases not matched to a gene; V was cut back by 6 bases and J by 4 bases. The CDR3 runs to 13 residues. Germline-derived CDR1 and CDR2 are SNHLY and FYNNEI. This CDR3 is CASSGGAYNEQFF. CDR3 coding DNA: TGTGCCAGCAGCGGGGGGGCTTACAATGAGCAGTTCTTC.

J is TRBJ1-4 and V is TRBV7-9; TRBD1 might be the D (5 bases). The V gene lost 5 bases and the J gene lost 4 bases, with 14 bases spanning the gap. This CDR3 contains 15 residues. CDR1 and CDR2 (germline): SEHNR, FQNEAQ (reference sequence). Here the CDR3 reads CASSSGRDYNEKLFF. The CDR3 bases are TGTGCCAGCAGCAGTGGTCGGGACTATAATGAAAAACTGTTTTTT. Variable domain in full (rest from reference TRBV7-9 and TRBJ1-4): DTGVSQNPRHKITKRGQNVTFRCDPISEHNRLYWYRQTLGQGPEFLTYFQNEAQLEKSRLLSDRFSAERPKGSFSTLEIQRTEQGDSAMYLCASSSGRDYNEKLFFGSGTQLSVL.

The rearrangement links TRBV19 to TRBJ2-2, with D maybe TRBD1 (6 bases). This CDR3 has 14 residues. The V end lost 6 bases, the J end lost 1 base, and 9 bases lay between the germline ends. CDR1 is LNHDA, CDR2 SQIVND, per germline (reference sequence). CDR3 sequence reads: CASSRTVNTGELFF. The CDR3 nucleotides are TGTGCCAGTAGCCGGACAGTGAACACCGGGGAGCTGTTTTTT.

The CDR3 DNA reads as TGCGCCAGCAGCTTGTCACAGGGGGCAACCGGGGAGCTGTTTTTT. Translation: CASSLSQGATGELFF. V usage is TRBV5-1 and J usage is TRBJ2-2; TRBD1 agrees at 9 bases. The V gene's germline CDR1 is SGHRS and CDR2 YFSETQ. Losses at the gene ends were 1 base for V and 5 bases for J; bases not matched to a gene: 3. This CDR3 region has 15 residues.

The J gene is TRBJ1-5, the V gene TRBV10-3; 9 bases align to TRBD1. V was pared by 3 bases and J by 9 bases, with 9 bases of the junction left unmatched. This CDR3 spans 15 amino acids. Germline V lookup: CDR1 ENHRY, CDR2 SYGVKD. CDR3 coding DNA: TGTGCCATCAGTGAAGGACAGGGGCCCTATAGGCCCCAGCATTTT. It translates to CAISEGQGPYRPQHF.

This clone was seen a handful of times. V and J are TRBV6-5 and TRBJ2-7; 8 nucleotides align to TRBD2. The V and J ends lost 5 bases and 2 bases, in that order; junction bases with no gene match: 8. This CDR3 has 15 amino acids. The germline V gene encodes CDR1 MNHEY and CDR2 SVGAGI. The CDR3 reads CASSPRRAGAYEQYF. The CDR3 DNA is TGTGCCAGCAGTCCACGTCGAGCGGGAGCCTACGAGCAGTACTTC.

Only one count was recorded for this clone. The CDR3 reads CASSTTGGRTEAFF. The CDR3 DNA reads as TGTGCCAGTAGTACGACAGGGGGGAGAACTGAAGCTTTCTTT. The genes are TRBV19 and TRBJ1-1; 9 bases fit TRBD1. CDR3 length: 14 residues. V shed 4 bases and J 5 bases; nucleotides not matched to a gene: 5. Germline V gene sequence: CDR1 LNHDA, CDR2 SQIVND (reference sequence). The variable domain in full, completed from reference TRBV19 and TRBJ1-1, reads DGGITQSPKYLFRKEGQNVTLSCEQNLNHDAMYWYRQDPGQGLRLIYYSQIVNDFQKGDIAEGYSVSREKKESFPLTVTSAQKNPTAFYLCASSTTGGRTEAFFGQGTRLTVV.

The chain is built from TRBV19 and TRBJ2-4; TRBD1 matches 8 bases. The germline V gene encodes CDR1 LNHDA and CDR2 SQIVND (reference sequence). This CDR3 region has 14 residues. V lost 5 bases and J lost 13; bases outside the gene matches: 13. The CDR3: CASSPRTGSELQYF. CDR3 in DNA: TGTGCCAGTAGTCCACGGACAGGGTCAGAATTGCAGTACTTC.

V gene TRBV5-4 combines with J gene TRBJ1-1; TRBD1 matches at 9 bases. V was pared by 3 bases and J by 4 bases, with 4 bases of the junction left unmatched. This CDR3 spans 14 amino acids. Germline V gives CDR1 SGHNT, CDR2 YYREEE (reference sequence). The CDR3 DNA is TGTGCCAGCAGCTCGAAGACAGGGGGCACTGAAGCTTTCTTT. Amino acids: CASSSKTGGTEAFF.

The J gene is TRBJ2-7, the V gene TRBV20-1; weak D call: TRBD2 (5 bases). Germline V gives CDR1 DFQATT, CDR2 SNEGSKA (reference sequence). V lost 5 bases and J 6 bases, leaving 11 bases between the germline ends. The CDR3 length is 11 residues. DNA of the CDR3: TGCAGTGCTTTTGACTATTTCGAGCAGTACTTC. Its protein product is CSAFDYFEQYF.

The chain combines TRBV18 with TRBJ1-1; D ambiguous. CDR1 is KGHSH and CDR2 is LQKENI in the germline V gene. The V end lost 3 bases, the J end lost 8 bases, and 10 bases lay between the germline ends. This CDR3 is 12 amino acids long. CDR3 in DNA: TGTGCCAGCTCACCGGAGGGAAGGGAAGCTTTCTTT. Amino acid sequence: CASSPEGREAFF.

This rearrangement joins TRBV7-9 to TRBJ2-7, with 8 bases that match TRBD1. Germline loops: CDR1 SEHNR, CDR2 FQNEAQ (reference sequence). The CDR3 contains 14 residues. V lost 5 bases, J lost 4 bases, and 7 bases stayed unmatched. The CDR3 bases are TGTGCCAGCAGCCGCGAAACAGGGGGGTACGAGCAGTACTTC. Translation: CASSRETGGYEQYF.

J is TRBJ1-1 and V is TRBV19; no reliable D call. CDR3 length: 11 residues. Germline V CDR1 and CDR2: LNHDA, SQIVND (reference sequence). V was trimmed by 6 bases and J by 8 bases, leaving 10 bases between them. The CDR3 region has the DNA TGTGCCAGTAGGGGAGTAACCGAAGCTTTCTTT. It translates to CASRGVTEAFF.

V gene TRBV2 combines with J gene TRBJ2-5, with 8 bases matching TRBD2. The CDR3 is made up of 14 amino acids. CDR1 is SNHLY, CDR2 FYNNEI, per germline. The V gene end was trimmed by 7 bases and the J gene end by 5 bases; junction bases not matched to a gene: 9. DNA for the CDR3: TGTGCCAGCATCCAGACGGGGGGGGCTGAGACCCAGTACTTC. Translation: CASIQTGGAETQYF.

The chain recombines TRBV28 with TRBJ2-1; D unresolved. The CDR3 has 12 amino acids. Germline V gene data show CDR1 as MDHEN and CDR2 as SYDVKM. The V end was cut by 6 bases, the J end by 7 bases, with 10 bases between. The CDR3 spells CASSYWANEQFF. CDR3 bases: TGTGCCAGCAGCTACTGGGCAAATGAGCAGTTCTTC.

The V gene is TRBV6-5, the J gene TRBJ1-1; 7 bases align to TRBD1. Trimming cost V 6 bases and J 5 bases; bases outside gene matches: 12. The CDR3 has 15 amino acids. Germline V CDR1 and CDR2: MNHEY, SVGAGI. This CDR3 reads CASSQGGWRGTEAFF. As DNA, the CDR3 is TGTGCCAGCAGCCAAGGGGGCTGGAGGGGGACTGAAGCTTTCTTT.

The rearrangement joins TRBV15 to TRBJ1-3; 9 bases fit TRBD1. With 0 bases clipped from V and 7 bases from J, the junction kept 7 bases outside the gene matches. The germline V gene encodes CDR1 LNHNV and CDR2 YYDKDF (reference sequence). This CDR3 is 16 amino acids long. CDR3 sequence (DNA): TGTGCCACCAGCAGAGAGGGACAGGGTATCCGGAACACCATATATTTT. Its protein product is CATSREGQGIRNTIYF. Full variable domain (remainder filled in from reference TRBV15 and TRBJ1-3): DAMVIQNPRYQVTQFGKPVTLSCSQTLNHNVMYWYQQKSSQAPKLLFHYYDKDFNNEADTPDNFQSRRPNTSFCFLDIRSPGLGDTAMYLCATSREGQGIRNTIYFGEGSWLTVV.

The chain uses TRBV15 and TRBJ1-5; the match to TRBD1 covers 9 bases. The CDR3 totals 18 residues. J was trimmed by 7 bases and V by 6 bases; bases with no gene match: 19. Per germline, CDR1 LNHNV and CDR2 YYDKDF (reference sequence). CDR3 region: CATSSRPGQGSFRQPQHF. DNA of the CDR3: TGTGCCACCAGTTCCCGCCCGGGACAGGGCTCTTTTCGCCAGCCCCAGCATTTT.

The V call is TRBV6-5, the J call TRBJ1-2, with D perhaps TRBD1 (6 bases). V lost 5 bases and J 6 bases, leaving 16 bases between the germline ends. Germline CDR1 reads MNHEY; CDR2 reads SVGAGI. The CDR3 length is 14 residues. In nucleotides, the CDR3 is TGTGCCAGCAGTCCGGACAGTTTACGTAATGGCTACACCTTC. Translated, it gives CASSPDSLRNGYTF.

To note about this clone: Mismatch with germline at one junction end may stem from a read error. The chain has TRBV28 and TRBJ1-2, with 12 bases fitting TRBD1. There are 15 residues in the CDR3. CDR1 is MDHEN and CDR2 is SYDVKM in the germline V gene. CDR3 coding DNA: TGTGCCAGCAGTTCAGGGACAGGGGGCGTTTATGGTTACACCTTC. Translation gives CASSSGTGGVYGYTF.

This clone has a single count. This chain connects TRBV7-2 to TRBJ2-3; 7 nucleotides agree with TRBD2. The CDR3 has 14 residues. V shed 8 bases, J shed 2 bases, and the junction held 7 bases outside the gene matches. Germline V gene sequence: CDR1 SGHTA, CDR2 FQGNSA. The CDR3 DNA reads as TGTGCCAGCGGAGAGCGGGGTTCCACAGATACGCAGTATTTT. It translates to CASGERGSTDTQYF.

This clone was recorded a few times. The genes are TRBV9 and TRBJ2-3; maybe TRBD2 (6 bases). The CDR3 consists of 15 residues. Per the germline V gene, CDR1 is SGDLS and CDR2 is YYNGEE. V gave up 0 bases and J gave up 2 bases, with 10 bases separating them. CDR3 residues: CASSVGGNPTDTQYF. The CDR3 coding sequence is TGTGCCAGCAGCGTAGGCGGGAACCCCACAGATACGCAGTATTTT.

This clone was counted once. V gene TRBV5-6 combines with J gene TRBJ1-2; 7 nucleotides line up with TRBD1. The CDR3 has 15 amino acids. Germline assignment: CDR1 SGHDT and CDR2 YYEEEE. V gave up 4 bases and J gave up 3 bases; unmatched junction bases: 9. The CDR3 here is CASSPTTGADYGYTF. CDR3 DNA sequence: TGTGCCAGCAGCCCTACTACAGGGGCTGACTATGGCTACACCTTC.

Only one count was recorded for this clone. The chain combines TRBV7-9 with TRBJ1-1; no firm D call. The germline V gene has CDR1 SEHNR and CDR2 FQNEAQ (reference sequence). V was shortened by 5 bases and J by 1 base, with 8 bases between the two germline ends. This CDR3 has 13 residues. CDR3 DNA sequence: TGTGCCAGCAGCACCCAGGAGAACACTGAAGCTTTCTTT. It codes for CASSTQENTEAFF.

On this clone itself: Other DNA sequences in the sample encode the same CDR3. The chain combines TRBV6-1 with TRBJ2-5; D is possibly TRBD1 (5 bases). From germline, CDR1 is MNHNS and CDR2 SASEGT. The V and J ends lost 3 bases and 5 bases respectively, with 13 bases between them. The CDR3 has 14 residues. The CDR3 here is CASSEGWGWETQYF. The CDR3 DNA is TGTGCCAGCAGTGAGGGATGGGGCTGGGAGACCCAGTACTTC.

CDR3 sequence: CASSPQGANNSPLHF. For the CDR3, the DNA is TGTGCCAGCAGCCCCCAAGGGGCTAATAATTCACCCCTCCACTTT. This chain uses TRBV11-2 with TRBJ1-6, with D tentatively TRBD1 (5 bases). The length of the CDR3 is 15 residues. Germline CDR1 and CDR2: SGHAT and FQNNGV. V dropped 5 bases and J dropped 5 bases, with 13 bases sitting between them. The variable domain in full, completed from reference TRBV11-2 and TRBJ1-6, reads EAGVAQSPRYKIIEKRQSVAFWCNPISGHATLYWYQQILGQGPKLLIQFQNNGVVDDSQLPKDRFSAERLKGVDSTLKIQPAKLEDSAVYLCASSPQGANNSPLHFGNGTRLTVT.